Listed below are T cell receptor beta chains from one sample, sequenced in a study of blood T cell repertoires in COVID-19. Profiling relied on immunoSEQ multiplex PCR, and the TCRdb table lists in-frame clones only, not all of them. The sample has hundreds of thousands of clones; about 90% are singletons. The sequenced sample consisted of peripheral blood. These receptors all stem from a man younger than 30 with active or convalescent COVID-19. CDR3s include the opening cysteine and the closing phenylalanine or tryptophan. D genes are given only for firm matches. A row's size may be missing; if present it is once, few, many or a size class.

d_gene,j_gene,abundance,v_gene,CDR3aa,CDR3nt
TRBD2,TRBJ2-7,.,TRBV19,CASSTGTSGYEQYF,TGTGCCAGTAGTACAGGGACTAGCGGATACGAGCAGTACTTC
.,TRBJ1-1,.,TRBV7-3,CASSLTDSAGTAFF,TGTGCCAGCAGCTTAACGGACTCAGCGGGGACGGCTTTCTTT
.,TRBJ1-3,.,TRBV28,CASSTTGRGHGNTIYF,TGTGCCAGCAGCACAACCGGCAGGGGACATGGAAACACCATATATTTT
TRBD1,TRBJ2-3,few,TRBV5-4,CASSLRDRGSADTQYF,TGTGCCAGCAGCTTGCGCGACAGGGGCAGTGCAGATACGCAGTATTTT
.,TRBJ1-2,.,TRBV9,CASSITPGDGYTF,TGTGCCAGCAGCATCACCCCAGGGGACGGCTACACCTTC
.,TRBJ1-1,.,TRBV12-3/TRBV12-4,CASSSNLGTEAFF,TGTGCCAGCAGTTCAAACCTCGGGACTGAAGCTTTCTTT
.,TRBJ1-2,.,TRBV4-3,CASSQDTGMSRGDYGYTF,TGCGCCAGCAGCCAAGATACGGGAATGTCCAGGGGTGACTATGGCTACACCTTC
.,TRBJ2-3,once,TRBV5-4,CASSLEGQRRDTQYF,TGTGCCAGCAGCTTGGAAGGCCAGCGTAGAGATACGCAGTATTTT
.,TRBJ1-2,.,TRBV7-9,CASSRLDSYGYTF,TGTGCCAGCAGCAGACTTGACAGTTATGGCTACACCTTC
.,TRBJ1-1,.,TRBV5-1,CASSFNWGMNTEAFF,TGCGCCAGCAGCTTCAATTGGGGCATGAACACTGAAGCTTTCTTT
TRBD1,TRBJ2-1,once,TRBV11-2,CASSRQGSNEQFF,TGTGCCAGCAGTCGACAGGGTTCCAATGAGCAGTTCTTC
.,TRBJ1-3,.,TRBV9,CASSPEDISGNTIYF,TGTGCCAGCAGCCCCGAGGACATCTCTGGAAACACCATATATTTT
TRBD2,TRBJ2-1,.,TRBV11-3,CASSLAGGMTNEQFF,TGTGCCAGCAGCTTAGCCGGGGGGATGACGAATGAGCAGTTCTTC
.,TRBJ1-2,once,TRBV28,CASSLWVSRYGYTF,TGTGCCAGCAGTTTATGGGTCTCTAGGTATGGCTACACCTTC
TRBD1,TRBJ2-1,.,TRBV5-1,CASSYFRQGREDNEQFF,TGCGCCAGCAGCTACTTTAGACAGGGCCGAGAGGACAATGAGCAGTTCTTC
.,TRBJ2-3,once,TRBV3-1/TRBV3-2,CASSQQSTDTQYF,TGTGCCAGCAGCCAACAAAGCACAGATACGCAGTATTTT